This record covers a single T cell receptor (beta chain). Its antigen remains unidentified. Having ophthalmopathy, the donors showed moderate-to-severe activity, CAS ≥3 and NOSPECS ≥4, with disease lasting under 3 months. PBMCs originated in roughly 11 ml of fresh peripheral blood. This sample stems from a study of Graves' ophthalmopathy and Graves' hyperthyroidism. Findings and caveats of the study: Most expanded clonotypes in thyroid above 0.001 frequency also showed up in blood.

RNA transcripts served as template for amplifying TCR beta CDR3 sequences. HTBI primers were employed in first-round RT-PCR, then a second-round multiplex PCR followed. TCRdb ran MiXCR on the multiplex PCR reads and lists one entry per CDR3 protein. Of 650,000 to 900,000 distinct CDR3 sequences in the sample, 40% are singletons; the top ten hold 40% to 55%. This CDR3 is built from 11 residues. CDR1 SQVTM and CDR2 ANQGSEA come from the germline V gene. V was clipped by 3 bases and J by 6 bases, with 9 bases between them. Sequencing was performed on peripheral blood. The V gene is TRBV29-1, the J gene TRBJ2-7; possible D gene TRBD1, 5 bases. The receptor's source is an adult man with Graves' ophthalmopathy. CDR3 region: CSVDGAGEQYF. The CDR3 DNA reads as TGCAGCGTTGATGGGGCAGGCGAGCAGTACTTC.